This T cell receptor beta chain was documented in a study of shared clonotypes between healthy human individuals. Study-level information: In total, the donors were two women and three men aged 18 to 49.

Generated by immunoSEQ multiplex PCR, the TCRdb table keeps only in-frame clones and is missing some. Among just under 350,000 clones, about 73% were seen once, and the ten largest hold about 10%. Germline V gives CDR1 SGHTA, CDR2 FQGTGA. CDR3 length equals 15 residues. Trimming at V came to 5 bases and at J to 6 bases, leaving 6 bases not matched to a gene. The sequence was collected from a young man in good health. The gene calls are TRBV7-3 and TRBJ2-3; 12 bases align to TRBD2. The source material was memory CD4+ T cells sorted from blood. The subset is: CD45RA-negative fraction. In DNA form, the CDR3 reads TGTGCCAGCAGCCGTCTAGCGGGAGGGTTCGATACGCAGTATTTT. Translated: CASSRLAGGFDTQYF.